The rows below give T cell receptor beta chains drawn from one sample of a study of cytomegalovirus exposure and HLA in healthy donors. Sequencing used immunoSEQ multiplex PCR; TCRdb keeps in-frame clones, though not all of them. Found here are about 200,000 clones, approximately 79% of them singletons; the top ten hold approximately 1.5%. Source material: PBMCs. These receptors originate from a man aged 50-60 years in good health and CMV-seronegative. CDR3s include the opening cysteine and the closing phenylalanine or tryptophan. The order of the fields is clone size, D gene, V gene, J gene, CDR3 DNA, CDR3 protein. D genes are given only for firm matches. Expanded clones are given a class, and other clones once, few, many or no size at all.

clone_size: .; d_call: TRBD1; v_call: TRBV5-1; j_call: TRBJ2-1; cdr3_nt: TGCGCCAGCAGCTTGGGGGACAGCTCCTACAATGAGCAGTTCTTC; cdr3_aa: CASSLGDSSYNEQFF
clone_size: few; d_call: TRBD2; v_call: TRBV29-1; j_call: TRBJ2-7; cdr3_nt: TGCAGCGTTGCCGGGACTAGCGGGAGTTTCCGCTACGAGCAGTACTTC; cdr3_aa: CSVAGTSGSFRYEQYF
clone_size: .; d_call: TRBD1; v_call: TRBV2; j_call: TRBJ2-5; cdr3_nt: TGTGCCAGCAGTGGAGGGACAGGGCTTGGACAGACCCAGTACTTC; cdr3_aa: CASSGGTGLGQTQYF
clone_size: .; d_call: TRBD2; v_call: TRBV19; j_call: TRBJ2-1; cdr3_nt: TGTGCCAGTAGTTTAACTAGCGGATACAATGAGCAGTTCTTC; cdr3_aa: CASSLTSGYNEQFF
clone_size: .; d_call: .; v_call: TRBV11-3; j_call: TRBJ2-7; cdr3_nt: TGTGCCAGCAGCTTAGGTAGCTGGGACGAGCAGTACTTC; cdr3_aa: CASSLGSWDEQYF
clone_size: .; d_call: TRBD1; v_call: TRBV10-3; j_call: TRBJ1-1; cdr3_nt: TGTGCCATCAGTGAGTCGACAGGGCGAGCGGCTTTCTTT; cdr3_aa: CAISESTGRAAFF
clone_size: .; d_call: TRBD2; v_call: TRBV2; j_call: TRBJ2-5; cdr3_nt: TGTGCCAGCAGTGAAAGGGTAGCGGGAGTAGAGACCCAGTACTTC; cdr3_aa: CASSERVAGVETQYF
clone_size: .; d_call: .; v_call: TRBV28; j_call: TRBJ1-1; cdr3_nt: TGTGCCAGCAGTTTATGGGTGGACAGAGTAATGAACACTGAAGCTTTCTTT; cdr3_aa: CASSLWVDRVMNTEAFF
clone_size: .; d_call: .; v_call: TRBV9; j_call: TRBJ1-1; cdr3_nt: TGTGCCAGCAGCGTCAGAGGTGACGGGAACACTGAAGCTTTCTTT; cdr3_aa: CASSVRGDGNTEAFF
clone_size: few; d_call: TRBD2; v_call: TRBV27; j_call: TRBJ2-1; cdr3_nt: TGTGCCAGCAGTTTGGCCGCTAGCGGCTACAATGAGCAGTTCTTC; cdr3_aa: CASSLAASGYNEQFF
clone_size: .; d_call: TRBD2; v_call: TRBV5-4; j_call: TRBJ2-3; cdr3_nt: TGTGCCAGCAGCCTGGGACTAGCGGGCACAGATACGCAGTATTTT; cdr3_aa: CASSLGLAGTDTQYF
clone_size: .; d_call: TRBD1; v_call: TRBV19; j_call: TRBJ1-5; cdr3_nt: TGTGCCAGTAGTATACCGACAGGGAGCGGCAATCAGCCCCAGCATTTT; cdr3_aa: CASSIPTGSGNQPQHF
clone_size: .; d_call: .; v_call: TRBV28; j_call: TRBJ2-7; cdr3_nt: TGTGCCAGCAGAGACAGTAGCTCCTACGAGCAGTACTTC; cdr3_aa: CASRDSSSYEQYF
clone_size: few; d_call: TRBD1; v_call: TRBV28; j_call: TRBJ1-1; cdr3_nt: TGTGCCAGCAGAGGACAGGGGGAGGTCACTGAAGCTTTCTTT; cdr3_aa: CASRGQGEVTEAFF
clone_size: few; d_call: .; v_call: TRBV21-1; j_call: TRBJ1-1; cdr3_nt: TGCGCCAGCAGCCGGACAGGGGGAATGAACACTGAAGCTTTCTTT; cdr3_aa: CASSRTGGMNTEAFF
clone_size: .; d_call: TRBD2; v_call: TRBV29-1; j_call: TRBJ2-1; cdr3_nt: TGCAGCCACCTAGCGGGAGTTAGGAATGAGCAGTTCTTC; cdr3_aa: CSHLAGVRNEQFF
clone_size: .; d_call: TRBD1; v_call: TRBV7-6; j_call: TRBJ1-2; cdr3_nt: TGTGCCAGCAGCCCCGAACAGGGGACTTATGGCTACACCTTC; cdr3_aa: CASSPEQGTYGYTF
clone_size: .; d_call: .; v_call: TRBV30; j_call: TRBJ1-4; cdr3_nt: TGTGCCTGGGGGGCCCAGGCCACAACTAATGAAAAACTGTTTTTT; cdr3_aa: CAWGAQATTNEKLFF
clone_size: .; d_call: TRBD2; v_call: TRBV9; j_call: TRBJ2-7; cdr3_nt: TGTGCCAGCAGCGTAGAGGGACTAGCGGGAGTCTCCTACGAGCAGTACTTC; cdr3_aa: CASSVEGLAGVSYEQYF
clone_size: .; d_call: .; v_call: TRBV2; j_call: TRBJ2-2; cdr3_nt: TGTGCCAGCAAGGAGCGGAGGTGGGACACCGGGGAGCTGTTTTTT; cdr3_aa: CASKERRWDTGELFF
clone_size: few; d_call: .; v_call: TRBV7-7; j_call: TRBJ2-1; cdr3_nt: TGTGCCAGCAGCTACCCAGGGGAAATTAGGACCTACAATGAGCAGTTCTTC; cdr3_aa: CASSYPGEIRTYNEQFF
clone_size: .; d_call: TRBD1; v_call: TRBV27; j_call: TRBJ2-7; cdr3_nt: TGTGCCAGCTGGACAGGGTCCTACGAGCAGTACTTC; cdr3_aa: CASWTGSYEQYF
clone_size: once; d_call: TRBD2; v_call: TRBV28; j_call: TRBJ2-3; cdr3_nt: TGTGCCAGCAGTCCCCCCTTTAGCGGGGGGTACACAGATACGCAGTATTTT; cdr3_aa: CASSPPFSGGYTDTQYF
clone_size: .; d_call: TRBD1; v_call: TRBV7-9; j_call: TRBJ1-4; cdr3_nt: TGTGCCAGCAGCCGGACAGGGCTAAATGAAAAACTGTTTTTT; cdr3_aa: CASSRTGLNEKLFF
clone_size: .; d_call: .; v_call: TRBV11-1; j_call: TRBJ2-7; cdr3_nt: TGTGCCAGCAGCTTAGCCGGGATCCCCTCGTACGAGCAGTACTTC; cdr3_aa: CASSLAGIPSYEQYF
clone_size: .; d_call: .; v_call: TRBV7-2; j_call: TRBJ2-7; cdr3_nt: TGTGCCAGCAGCTTGACCGGGACATATTCCTACGAGCAGTACTTC; cdr3_aa: CASSLTGTYSYEQYF
clone_size: .; d_call: TRBD2; v_call: TRBV19; j_call: TRBJ2-7; cdr3_nt: TGTGCCAGTAGACTCACTAGCGGGAGCTCCTACGAGCAGTACTTC; cdr3_aa: CASRLTSGSSYEQYF
clone_size: .; d_call: TRBD1; v_call: TRBV6-1; j_call: TRBJ1-5; cdr3_nt: TGTGCCAGCAGTGGCGACAGGGGCAATCAGCCCCAGCATTTT; cdr3_aa: CASSGDRGNQPQHF
clone_size: .; d_call: .; v_call: TRBV6-5; j_call: TRBJ2-1; cdr3_nt: TGTGCCGTGGGCGGGACGAACAATGAGCAGTTCTTC; cdr3_aa: CAVGGTNNEQFF
clone_size: .; d_call: .; v_call: TRBV19; j_call: TRBJ1-5; cdr3_nt: TGTGCCAGTAGTATAGCGGGGGACGGTCTTTGGCCCCAGCATTTT; cdr3_aa: CASSIAGDGLWPQHF
clone_size: .; d_call: .; v_call: TRBV7-9; j_call: TRBJ2-2; cdr3_nt: TGTGCCAGCAGCCTTATTTCCTCCTACACCGGGGAGCTGTTTTTT; cdr3_aa: CASSLISSYTGELFF
clone_size: few; d_call: TRBD1; v_call: TRBV19; j_call: TRBJ2-7; cdr3_nt: TGTGCCAGTAGTGGACAGGGGTACCGGGCCGAGCAGTACTTC; cdr3_aa: CASSGQGYRAEQYF
clone_size: .; d_call: .; v_call: TRBV19; j_call: TRBJ2-2; cdr3_nt: TGTGCCAGTAGTGTATCCACAGTCGGCGGGGAGCTGTTTTTT; cdr3_aa: CASSVSTVGGELFF
clone_size: .; d_call: .; v_call: TRBV5-6; j_call: TRBJ1-2; cdr3_nt: TGTGCCAGCAGCTTGGTACAGCCGAACTATGGCTACACCTTC; cdr3_aa: CASSLVQPNYGYTF
clone_size: .; d_call: TRBD1; v_call: TRBV9; j_call: TRBJ2-2; cdr3_nt: TGTGCCAGCAGCGTAACCCCCGGGACAGCGAGGACCGGGGAGCTGTTTTTT; cdr3_aa: CASSVTPGTARTGELFF
clone_size: .; d_call: .; v_call: TRBV28; j_call: TRBJ1-5; cdr3_nt: TGTGCCAGCAGTCCACCCGGTCAGCCCCAGCATTTT; cdr3_aa: CASSPPGQPQHF
clone_size: .; d_call: .; v_call: TRBV28; j_call: TRBJ1-1; cdr3_nt: TGTGCCAGCAGACAGGGTGGCCAGAACACTGAAGCTTTCTTT; cdr3_aa: CASRQGGQNTEAFF
clone_size: .; d_call: .; v_call: TRBV7-2; j_call: TRBJ1-2; cdr3_nt: TGTGCCAGCAGCACAACAGGGTACTATGGCTACACCTTC; cdr3_aa: CASSTTGYYGYTF